This entry describes one T cell receptor (beta chain). Its antigen is unknown. Trimming took 4 bases from V and 4 from J, leaving 13 bases between them. The CDR3 extends over 14 amino acids. The V gene's germline CDR1 is MRHNA and CDR2 SNTAGT. Generated by immunoSEQ multiplex PCR, the TCRdb table keeps only in-frame clones and is missing some. The sample includes approximately 120,000 clones, more than 75% seen only once; the top ten take 2.5% to 3.5%. This specimen belongs to a study of identifying expanded T cells in peripheral blood. Findings and caveats of the study: Technical replicates showed about 1.2 changed clones; about 2 weeks 15 to 20; four weeks 19. Two-week clone count variance significantly increased as total template count grew.

Healthy donors had no documented immune events, such as infections, while sampled. The sample taken for sequencing was blood. V and J are TRBV6-4 and TRBJ1-1, with a possible D match to TRBD1 (5 bases). The clonotype originates from a person between 18 and 75 years old in good health. The CDR3 loop is CASSVRTGGTEAFF. The CDR3 nucleotides read TGTGCCAGCAGTGTTAGGACGGGGGGCACTGAAGCTTTCTTT.